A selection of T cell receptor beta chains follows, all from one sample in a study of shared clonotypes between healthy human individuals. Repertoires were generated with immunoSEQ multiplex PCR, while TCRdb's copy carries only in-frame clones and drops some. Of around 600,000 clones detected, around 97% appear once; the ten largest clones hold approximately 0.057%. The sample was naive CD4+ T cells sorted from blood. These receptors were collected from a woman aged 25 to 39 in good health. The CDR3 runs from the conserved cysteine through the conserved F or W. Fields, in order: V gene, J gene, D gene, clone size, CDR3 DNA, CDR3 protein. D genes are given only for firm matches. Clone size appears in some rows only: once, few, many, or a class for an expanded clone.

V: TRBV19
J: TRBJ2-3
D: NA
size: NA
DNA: TGTGCCAGTAGTATACTAGGGGGGAGAGCTACGCAGTATTTT
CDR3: CASSILGGRATQYF

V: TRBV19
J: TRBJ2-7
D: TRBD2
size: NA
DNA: TGTGCCAGTAGGGCTAGCGGGAGGGCCTCCTACGAGCAGTACTTC
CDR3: CASRASGRASYEQYF

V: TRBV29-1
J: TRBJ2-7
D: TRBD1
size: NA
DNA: TGCAGCGTTTATCCGGGACAGGGAGCCTACGAGCAGTACTTC
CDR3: CSVYPGQGAYEQYF

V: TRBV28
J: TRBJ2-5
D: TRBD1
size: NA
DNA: TGTGCCAGCAGGACAGGGGCTGAAGAGACCCAGTACTTC
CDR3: CASRTGAEETQYF

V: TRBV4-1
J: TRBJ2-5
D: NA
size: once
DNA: TGCGCCAGCAGCCCCGTGGGGGACCAAGAGACCCAGTACTTC
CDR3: CASSPVGDQETQYF

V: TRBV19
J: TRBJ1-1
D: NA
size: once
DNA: TGTGCCAGTACCCCCGCCCCCCCAGGAGATATGAACACTGAAGCTTTCTTT
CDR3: CASTPAPPGDMNTEAFF

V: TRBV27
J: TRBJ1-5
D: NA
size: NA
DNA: TGTGCCAGCAGTAGGAAAGGGGATAGCAATCAGCCCCAGCATTTT
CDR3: CASSRKGDSNQPQHF

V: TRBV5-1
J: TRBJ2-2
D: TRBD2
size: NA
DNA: TGCGCCAGCAGTGACCAGCGGGAGTTCCCCCCCGGGGAGCTGTTTTTT
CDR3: CASSDQREFPPGELFF

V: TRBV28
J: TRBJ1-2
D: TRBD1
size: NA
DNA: TGTGCCAGCAAAATATCCGGGACAGGGACAGGCTACACCTTC
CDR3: CASKISGTGTGYTF

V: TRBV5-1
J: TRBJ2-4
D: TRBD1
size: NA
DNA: TGCGCCAGCAGCCCGGGCGACAGGGGTGGAGACAAAAACATTCAGTACTTC
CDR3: CASSPGDRGGDKNIQYF

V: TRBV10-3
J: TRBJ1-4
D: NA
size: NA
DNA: TGTGCCATCAGCGACCAAGGACGGTCTGCAACTAATGAAAAACTGTTTTTT
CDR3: CAISDQGRSATNEKLFF

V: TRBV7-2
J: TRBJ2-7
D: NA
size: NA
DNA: TGTGCCAGCAGCTTAGGTGGCGTCTACGAGCAGTACTTC
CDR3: CASSLGGVYEQYF

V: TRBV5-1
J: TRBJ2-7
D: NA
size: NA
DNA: TGCGCCAGCAGCTTTAGTTCCCCCTCCTACGAGCAGTACTTC
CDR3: CASSFSSPSYEQYF

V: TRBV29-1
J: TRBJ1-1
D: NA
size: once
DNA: TGCAGCGCCCGCCCCCAGGGAATGTTTAGCACTGAAGCTTTCTTT
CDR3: CSARPQGMFSTEAFF

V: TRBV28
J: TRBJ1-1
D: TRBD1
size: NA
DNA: TGTGCCTCAAGGACAGGCCCTATGAACACTGAAGCTTTCTTT
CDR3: CASRTGPMNTEAFF

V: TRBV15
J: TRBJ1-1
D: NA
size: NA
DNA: TGTGCCACCAGCAGAGGGGAAACTGAAGCTTTCTTT
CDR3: CATSRGETEAFF

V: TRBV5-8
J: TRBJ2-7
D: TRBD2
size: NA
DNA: TGTGCCAGCAGCTTGGTTACTAGCGGGAGCCGCGGGGCCTACGAGCAGTACTTC
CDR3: CASSLVTSGSRGAYEQYF

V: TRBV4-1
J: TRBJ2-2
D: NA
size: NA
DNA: TGCGCCAGCAGTTGGGAGGACCGACCGAACACCGGGGAGCTGTTTTTT
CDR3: CASSWEDRPNTGELFF

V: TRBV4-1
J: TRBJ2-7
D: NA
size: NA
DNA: TGCGCCAGCAGCCAACCCGGTATAGCTCTCGAGCAGTACTTC
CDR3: CASSQPGIALEQYF

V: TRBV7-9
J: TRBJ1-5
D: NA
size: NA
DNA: TGTGCCAGCAGCTTAGATTTCGGGGGAACTCAGCCCCAGCATTTT
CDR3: CASSLDFGGTQPQHF

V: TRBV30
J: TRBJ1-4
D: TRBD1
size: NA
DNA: TGTGCCTGGACCCGGGACAGGGATACTAATGAAAAACTGTTTTTT
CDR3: CAWTRDRDTNEKLFF

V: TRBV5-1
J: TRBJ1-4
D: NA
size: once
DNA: TGCGCCAGCAGCTGGGGGCAAGGGCATTCGAATGAAAAACTGTTTTTT
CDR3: CASSWGQGHSNEKLFF